These T cell receptor beta chains were read from a single sample in a study of blood T cells in healthy people across ages. TCRdb called the 5' RACE reads again in MiXCR, with one record for every CDR3 protein. Altogether about a million distinct CDR3 sequences are present, about 51% being singletons, with the ten largest covering around 21%. The material sequenced was blood. The receptor source for this set is a woman in her sixties or seventies in good health. Each CDR3 is given with its conserved first and last residue. The D gene is left open where the match is weak. Size tells how often a clone was seen (once, few, many) or the class of an expanded clone, and some rows leave it out.

D,J,size,V,CDR3,DNA
-,TRBJ2-7,-,TRBV6-5,CASRGMGFYEQYF,TGTGCCAGCAGAGGCATGGGTTTCTACGAGCAGTACTTC
TRBD2,TRBJ2-3,-,TRBV29-1,CSVGVREGQYF,TGCAGCGTTGGAGTACGGGAGGGGCAGTATTTT
-,TRBJ1-2,-,TRBV20-1,CSARDWPALRGYTF,TGCAGTGCTAGAGATTGGCCCGCACTACGAGGCTACACCTTC
-,TRBJ2-5,-,TRBV4-1,CASSQGMLAQYQETQYF,TGCGCCAGCAGCCAGGGGATGCTAGCGCAATACCAAGAGACCCAGTACTTC
TRBD2,TRBJ2-1,-,TRBV20-1,CSASILAGYNEQFF,TGCAGTGCTAGTATATTAGCGGGGTACAATGAGCAGTTCTTC
-,TRBJ2-1,once,TRBV7-8,CASSLSSVGEQFF,TGTGCCAGCAGCTTAAGCTCCGTGGGTGAGCAGTTCTTC
TRBD1,TRBJ1-2,-,TRBV18,CASYKGQTNYGYTF,TGTGCCAGCTATAAGGGACAGACTAACTATGGCTACACCTTC
-,TRBJ1-5,few,TRBV7-2,CASGGNSNQPQHF,TGTGCCAGCGGGGGGAATAGCAATCAGCCCCAGCATTTT
-,TRBJ2-7,-,TRBV2,CASIPPGLTSREQYF,TGTGCCAGCATCCCCCCGGGACTCACCTCGCGGGAGCAGTACTTC
-,TRBJ2-1,-,TRBV6-5,CASSYTPLGNEQFF,TGTGCCAGCAGTTACACACCATTGGGTAATGAGCAGTTCTTC
-,TRBJ2-7,-,TRBV6-2/TRBV6-3,CASRSTGAPYEQYF,TGTGCCAGCAGAAGCACGGGAGCCCCCTACGAGCAGTACTTC
-,TRBJ2-7,-,TRBV20-1,CSAPPAGSSYEQYF,TGCAGTGCTCCGCCAGCAGGGTCCTCCTACGAGCAGTACTTC
-,TRBJ2-7,-,TRBV19,CASSRPGQYYEQYF,TGTGCCAGTAGTAGGCCCGGACAGTACTACGAGCAGTACTTC
TRBD1,TRBJ1-4,-,TRBV7-9,CASSHGDRGRTNEKLFF,TGTGCCAGCAGCCACGGAGACAGGGGCCGTACTAATGAAAAACTGTTTTTT
TRBD2,TRBJ2-5,-,TRBV20-1,CSPREGETQYF,TGCAGTCCGCGGGAGGGAGAGACCCAGTACTTC
-,TRBJ1-1,-,TRBV29-1,CSVGSGAGTEAFF,TGCAGCGTTGGATCAGGGGCTGGCACTGAAGCTTTCTTT
-,TRBJ1-2,-,TRBV18,CATSQDKYGYTF,TGTGCCACCTCCCAAGACAAATATGGCTACACCTTC
TRBD2,TRBJ2-1,-,TRBV7-9,CASSSPVAGAYNEQFF,TGTGCCAGCAGCTCCCCGGTAGCGGGGGCCTACAATGAGCAGTTCTTC
-,TRBJ2-3,few,TRBV12-5,CASGLVNGSHRRTQYF,TGTGCTAGTGGTTTGGTAAACGGGTCCCACCGTCGGACGCAGTATTTT
-,TRBJ2-5,few,TRBV7-2,CASSYRRSPRTQYF,TGTGCCAGCAGTTACAGGCGGTCTCCAAGGACCCAGTACTTC
-,TRBJ2-7,-,TRBV27,CASSPRLATYEQYF,TGTGCCAGCAGTCCCCGACTGGCCACCTACGAGCAGTACTTC
-,TRBJ2-3,-,TRBV10-3,CAAGSTGPTEDTQYF,TGTGCCGCTGGTTCAACGGGACCCACCGAAGATACGCAGTATTTT
TRBD2,TRBJ2-7,-,TRBV7-2,CASSLASGRTSYEQYF,TGTGCCAGCAGCTTAGCCTCGGGGCGGACTAGCTACGAGCAGTACTTC
TRBD2,TRBJ2-7,-,TRBV3-1,CASSQGLAGGLYEQYF,TGTGCCAGCAGCCAAGGGCTAGCGGGGGGACTATACGAGCAGTACTTC
TRBD2,TRBJ2-5,-,TRBV20-1,CSAKREALVLETQYF,TGCAGTGCCAAACGGGAGGCGCTTGTCTTAGAGACCCAGTACTTC
TRBD1,TRBJ2-7,-,TRBV4-2,CASSQDSQGATEQYF,TGTGCCAGCAGCCAAGATAGTCAGGGGGCCACCGAGCAGTACTTC
TRBD2,TRBJ2-7,-,TRBV11-2,CASSAKGLAGAYEQYF,TGTGCCAGCAGCGCAAAAGGACTAGCGGGCGCCTACGAGCAGTACTTC
TRBD1,TRBJ1-5,-,TRBV6-5,CASSSHPAGGIGQPQHF,TGTGCCAGCAGTTCGCACCCCGCAGGGGGCATTGGTCAGCCCCAGCATTTT
TRBD2,TRBJ2-7,few,TRBV7-9,CASSSTTSGGYEQYF,TGTGCCAGCAGCTCGACTACTAGCGGAGGCTACGAGCAGTACTTC
-,TRBJ1-2,once,TRBV11-1,CASSLGDREYILYGYTF,TGTGCCAGCAGCTTGGGCGACCGGGAGTATATACTCTATGGCTACACCTTC
-,TRBJ1-4,few,TRBV4-1,CASSHGREVFF,TGCGCCAGCAGCCACGGGAGGGAGGTGTTTTTT
-,TRBJ2-3,-,TRBV5-1,CASSLVYREGTDTQYF,TGCGCCAGCAGCTTGGTTTACAGGGAAGGCACAGATACGCAGTATTTT
TRBD1,TRBJ2-5,-,TRBV6-5,CASSYTDRGQETQYF,TGTGCCAGCAGTTACACAGACAGGGGCCAAGAGACCCAGTACTTC
TRBD1,TRBJ2-5,-,TRBV7-3,CASSQSDRGTEHYF,TGTGCCAGCAGCCAATCCGACAGGGGTACCGAGCACTACTTC
-,TRBJ2-7,few,TRBV5-1,CASSSGVLEEQYF,TGCGCCAGCAGCAGCGGTGTCTTGGAGGAGCAGTACTTC
-,TRBJ2-1,few,TRBV7-9,CASSSTTGVILNEQFF,TGTGCCAGCAGCTCCACCACGGGAGTAATTCTCAATGAGCAGTTCTTC
-,TRBJ2-1,once,TRBV5-1,CASSPKLGGLDEQFF,TGCGCCAGCAGCCCTAAACTGGGAGGCCTCGATGAGCAGTTCTTC
-,TRBJ2-5,-,TRBV19,CASRDHLDSREQYF,TGTGCCAGTAGGGACCATTTGGACAGCCGAGAGCAGTACTTC
TRBD1,TRBJ2-5,-,TRBV27,CASSLWTGETQYF,TGTGCCAGCAGTTTATGGACAGGAGAGACCCAGTACTTC
-,TRBJ1-2,-,TRBV30,CAWSSPGIPSNYGYTF,TGTGCCTGGAGTTCCCCCGGGATCCCAAGTAACTATGGCTACACCTTC
TRBD2,TRBJ2-1,many,TRBV29-1,CSALAGSYNEQFF,TGCAGCGCTCTAGCGGGATCCTACAATGAGCAGTTCTTC
-,TRBJ2-5,-,TRBV10-3,CAISGIGADEQYF,TGTGCCATCAGTGGGATCGGGGCTGATGAGCAGTACTTC
-,TRBJ2-2,-,TRBV29-1,CSAEGSTGELFF,TGCAGCGCCGAAGGTAGTACCGGGGAGCTGTTTTTT
-,TRBJ2-1,-,TRBV20-1,CSAGEDRHEQFF,TGCAGTGCTGGGGAGGACCGTCATGAGCAGTTCTTC
TRBD1,TRBJ1-1,-,TRBV5-1,CASSSSGTGTGVAFF,TGCGCCAGCAGCTCGTCCGGGACAGGGACGGGAGTTGCTTTCTTT
TRBD2,TRBJ2-1,-,TRBV4-1,CASSQVVGLALYEQFF,TGCGCCAGCAGCCAAGTTGTAGGACTAGCGCTATATGAGCAGTTCTTC
-,TRBJ2-5,-,TRBV21-1,CASRKQGFYQETQYF,TGTGCCAGCAGGAAACAGGGTTTTTACCAAGAGACCCAGTACTTC
TRBD1,TRBJ2-5,-,TRBV5-1,CASSLGRGPVTQYF,TGCGCCAGCAGCTTGGGAAGGGGGCCGGTGACCCAGTACTTC
-,TRBJ1-2,-,TRBV9,CASSVTAGTRGYGYTF,TGTGCCAGCAGCGTAACTGCAGGGACGCGGGGTTATGGCTACACCTTC
-,TRBJ2-5,-,TRBV4-1,CASSQVTTKRTQYF,TGCGCCAGCAGCCAAGTAACCACGAAGAGGACCCAGTACTTC
-,TRBJ2-7,few,TRBV12-3/TRBV12-4,CASSFGPGANEQYF,TGTGCCAGCAGTTTTGGTCCGGGAGCTAACGAGCAGTACTTC
TRBD1,TRBJ2-7,few,TRBV4-1,CASSRQGTGTYEQYF,TGCGCCAGCAGCCGTCAAGGGACAGGAACTTACGAGCAGTACTTC
-,TRBJ2-5,-,TRBV5-1,CASSLAEGRKTQYF,TGCGCCAGCAGCTTGGCGGAGGGTCGAAAGACCCAGTACTTC
TRBD2,TRBJ2-1,few,TRBV5-1,CASSLRAAGTSGRNEQFF,TGCGCCAGCAGCTTGAGAGCCGCCGGGACTAGCGGGAGAAATGAGCAGTTCTTC
TRBD1,TRBJ1-5,-,TRBV7-3,CASSPNRGQPQHF,TGTGCCAGCAGCCCTAACAGGGGTCAGCCCCAGCATTTT